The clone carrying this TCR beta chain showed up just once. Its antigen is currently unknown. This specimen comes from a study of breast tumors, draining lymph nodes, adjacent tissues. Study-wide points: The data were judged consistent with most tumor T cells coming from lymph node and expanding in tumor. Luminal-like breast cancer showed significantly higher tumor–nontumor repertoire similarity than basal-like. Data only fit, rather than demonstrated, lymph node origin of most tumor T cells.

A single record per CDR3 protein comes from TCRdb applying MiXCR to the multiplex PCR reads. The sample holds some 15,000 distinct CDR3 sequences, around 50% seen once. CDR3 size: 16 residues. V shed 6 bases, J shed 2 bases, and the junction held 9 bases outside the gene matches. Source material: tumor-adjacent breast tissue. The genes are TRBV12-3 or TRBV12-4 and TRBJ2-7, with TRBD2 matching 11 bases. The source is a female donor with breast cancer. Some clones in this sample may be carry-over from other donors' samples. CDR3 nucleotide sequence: TGTGCCAGCAGCCCCAGACTAGCGGGGCGGGCCTACGAGCAGTACTTC. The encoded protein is CASSPRLAGRAYEQYF.